This passage covers 6 T cell receptor beta chains from one sample sequenced in a study of blood T cell repertoires in COVID-19. TCRdb's table, derived via immunoSEQ multiplex PCR, lists solely in-frame clones and lacks some. The table has about 250,000 clones, around 86% seen once. Sequencing was done on a sample of peripheral blood. These receptors were obtained from a woman older than 75 with COVID-19, enrolled during active disease.

The CDR3 is CASRQDSYTEAFF. CDR3 DNA: TGTGCCAGCAGGCAGGACAGCTACACTGAAGCTTTCTTT. The gene calls are TRBV28 and TRBJ1-1; D is perhaps TRBD1 (6 bases). V was shortened by 6 bases and J by 3 bases, with 11 bases between the two germline ends. Germline CDR1 MDHEN, CDR2 SYDVKM. The CDR3 loop spans 13 amino acids.

This clone was found once. The chain uses TRBV25-1 and TRBJ1-1; D may be TRBD1 (6 bases). Germline CDR1 and CDR2: MGHDK and SYGVNS. The CDR3 length is 13 residues. V lost 7 bases, J lost 6 bases, and 15 bases lay in between. CDR3 region: CASTPRGAAEAFF. The CDR3, as DNA: TGTGCCAGCACCCCCCGGGGGGCGGCTGAAGCTTTCTTT.

This clone has ten or more counts. The gene calls are TRBV29-1 and TRBJ1-1; maybe TRBD1 (6 bases). The V end was cut by 6 bases, the J end by 0 bases, with 11 bases between. This CDR3 region has 13 residues. Germline V CDR1 and CDR2: SQVTM, ANQGSEA. The CDR3 bases are TGCAGCGTGGGACAAGCACTGAACACTGAAGCTTTCTTT. Its translation is CSVGQALNTEAFF.

In this sample, this clone turned up a few times. The chain carries TRBV6-1 and TRBJ1-1; D not resolved. V was cut by 0 bases and J by 7 bases, with 15 bases left in between. The CDR3 consists of 15 residues. In germline, CDR1 is MNHNS, CDR2 SASEGT. The CDR3 loop reads CASSEARVGTGEAFF. In nucleotides, the CDR3 is TGTGCCAGCAGTGAAGCGCGTGTTGGAACGGGTGAAGCTTTCTTT.

The genes are TRBV19 and TRBJ1-6; D call uncertain. CDR1 and CDR2 from the germline V gene are LNHDA and SQIVND (reference sequence). The CDR3 spans 20 residues. The V gene lost 5 bases and the J gene lost 1 base, with 24 bases spanning the gap. The CDR3: CASSPRIRRDVSSYNSPLHF. The CDR3 nucleotides read TGTGCCAGTAGTCCCCGTATTCGGAGGGATGTATCTTCCTATAATTCACCCCTCCACTTT.

The V gene is TRBV28, the J gene TRBJ1-4; D may be TRBD1 (6 bases). Trimming removed 5 bases at V and 7 bases at J, with 17 bases between. CDR1 and CDR2 from the germline V gene are MDHEN and SYDVKM. This CDR3 has 15 amino acids. The CDR3 here is CASSPLRGTPEKLFF. The CDR3 region has the DNA TGTGCCAGCAGTCCCCTAAGGGGGACGCCTGAAAAACTGTTTTTT.